The clone carrying this T cell receptor (beta chain) has a single count. No glioblastoma patient carried an isocitrate dehydrogenase mutation. The data derive from a study of glioma-infiltrating T cells after dendritic cell vaccination. Generated by immunoSEQ multiplex PCR, the TCRdb table keeps only in-frame clones and is missing some. The table has about 92,000 clones, 86% seen once. The trim removed 6 bases at V and 12 bases at J, leaving 11 bases unmatched. CDR3 length equals 13 residues. Per germline, CDR1 SGHVS and CDR2 FNYEAQ. The chain recombines TRBV7-6 with TRBJ2-1; 7 nucleotides line up with TRBD1. This sample comprised blood, obtained before dendritic cell vaccination. The sequence was collected from a human donor with glioblastoma. Here the CDR3 reads CASRDTGATLQFF. CDR3 DNA sequence: TGTGCCAGCAGGGATACAGGGGCCACCCTGCAGTTCTTC.